Below are 11 T cell receptor beta chains sequenced from a single sample in a study of sequential checkpoint blockade in melanoma. This sample's treatment: randomized to nivolumab then ipilimumab (arm A) or the reverse (arm B). TCRdb keeps only in-frame clones here, not all; method: immunoSEQ multiplex PCR. In the table there are 5,500 or so clones, around 40% of which are singletons. The material sequenced was tumor tissue (inferred from file names), taken from a patient given nivolumab and ipilimumab in sequence. Receptor source: a human donor with melanoma.

The rearrangement uses TRBV6-8 and TRBJ2-5; the D is unclear. This CDR3 comprises 14 residues. The V end was cut by 5 bases, the J end by 2 bases, with 12 bases between. Germline V gene lookup returns CDR1 MNHGY and CDR2 SAAAGT. CDR3 bases: TGTGCCAGCAGTGCCTACAAATTTCAAGAGACCCAGTACTTC. Its translation is CASSAYKFQETQYF.

The J gene is TRBJ2-5, the V gene TRBV11-3; weak D call: TRBD2 (5 bases). Germline lookup yields CDR1 SGHNT and CDR2 YENEEA. The CDR3 runs 15 residues. V gave up 2 bases and J gave up 2 bases, with 12 bases separating them. The CDR3 nucleotides are TGTGCCAGCAGCTTATTGAGCGGACGGCAAGAGACCCAGTACTTC. This gives the protein CASSLLSGRQETQYF.

V gene TRBV18 combines with J gene TRBJ2-5; 7 nucleotides agree with TRBD1. Germline V gene data show CDR1 as KGHSH and CDR2 as LQKENI. This CDR3 has 14 residues. V was pared by 3 bases and J by 7 bases, with 8 bases of the junction left unmatched. This CDR3 is CASSPEQGTGTQYF. The CDR3 nucleotides are TGTGCCAGCTCACCCGAACAGGGGACCGGGACCCAGTACTTC.

The rearrangement links TRBV5-1 to TRBJ2-7; tentative D call: TRBD1 (6 bases). The ends were cut back, 0 bases at V and 2 bases at J, with 9 bases in the middle. Germline CDR1 and CDR2: SGHRS and YFSETQ. The CDR3 runs 14 residues. CDR3 DNA: TGCGCCAGCAGCTTGGATTGGGGGCCCTACGAGCAGTACTTC. Translation: CASSLDWGPYEQYF.

In nucleotides, the CDR3 is TGCGCCAGCAGCTTGCAGGACAGGGTTTCCGAGCAGTACTTC. Its translation is CASSLQDRVSEQYF. The chain employs TRBV5-1 and TRBJ2-7, with 8 bases that match TRBD1. The junction had 6 bases not matched to a gene; V was cut back by 1 base and J by 6 bases. CDR1 is SGHRS and CDR2 is YFSETQ in the germline V gene. The CDR3 runs 14 residues.

This rearrangement joins TRBV28 to TRBJ2-6, with 8 bases aligning to TRBD1. CDR1 is MDHEN, CDR2 SYDVKM, per germline. The CDR3 loop spans 18 amino acids. V shed 7 bases, J shed 0 bases, and the junction held 11 bases outside the gene matches. The CDR3 DNA reads as TGTGCCAGCAAACGGCCGGGACAGGTGACCTCTGGGGCCAACGTCCTGACTTTC. Protein: CASKRPGQVTSGANVLTF. Variable domain in full (rest from reference TRBV28 and TRBJ2-6): DVKVTQSSRYLVKRTGEKVFLECVQDMDHENMFWYRQDPGLGLRLIYFSYDVKMKEKGDIPEGYSVSREKKERFSLILESASTNQTSMYLCASKRPGQVTSGANVLTFGAGSRLTVL.

This clone was counted only a few times. The J gene is TRBJ2-5, the V gene TRBV1. TRBV1 is noted as a pseudogene. The CDR3 extends over 15 amino acids. In DNA form, the CDR3 reads TGCGCCAGCAGCCAAGAAATCGCTGGTTGGGAGACCCAGTACTTC. Its translation is CASSQEIAGWETQYF.

This clone was picked up one time. The chain combines TRBV14 with TRBJ1-1, with TRBD1 as a possible D gene (5 bases). The CDR3 extends over 14 amino acids. V was trimmed by 4 bases and J by 3 bases, leaving 12 bases between them. Germline V CDR1 and CDR2: SGHDN, FVKESK. DNA for the CDR3: TGTGCCAGCAGCCCCCGTAGAGGGGACACTGAAGCTTTCTTT. This translates into CASSPRRGDTEAFF.

The rearrangement uses TRBV10-2 and TRBJ1-2; TRBD1 matches at 7 bases. This CDR3 is built from 14 residues. The ends lost 3 bases at V and 8 bases at J; junction bases unmatched: 9. Germline values: CDR1 WSHSY, CDR2 SAAADI. The CDR3 DNA follows: TGCGCCAGCAGTGAAGGGCAGGGGGTGGGCGGCTACACCTTC. It yields the protein CASSEGQGVGGYTF.

J is TRBJ2-7 and V is TRBV28; 12 bases align to TRBD2. CDR1 and CDR2 (germline): MDHEN, SYDVKM. With 6 bases clipped from V and 2 bases from J, the junction kept 5 bases outside the gene matches. The CDR3 is made up of 15 amino acids. The CDR3 DNA reads TGTGCCAGCAGGACTAGCGGGAGTGGCACCTACGAGCAGTACTTC. As protein: CASRTSGSGTYEQYF.

J is TRBJ1-3 and V is TRBV10-2; 7 bases align to TRBD1. CDR3 length: 16 residues. Germline values: CDR1 WSHSY, CDR2 SAAADI. V lost 3 bases to trimming and J lost 2 bases; unmatched junction nucleotides: 7. CDR3 in amino acids: CASSESVDRAGNTIYF. DNA of the CDR3: TGCGCCAGCAGTGAATCTGTTGACAGGGCTGGAAACACCATATATTTT.